Sequencing of this TCR beta chain was carried out in a study of graft-versus-host responses after intestinal transplantation. Study-wide context: Each recipient received a multivisceral, liver-intestinal, or isolated intestinal graft.

Study-level points and caveats: Circulating GvH clones peaking coincided with falling HvG clones soon after transplant.

The starting material, graft tissue, was processed to release intraepithelial and lamina propria lymphocytes. Clones were read by immunoSEQ multiplex PCR, and TCRdb kept only the in-frame ones, dropping some. The data contain over 15,000 clones, about 74% of them seen just once; the ten biggest clones take up roughly 3%. A word on this clone: Its specificity is unknown.

From germline, CDR1 is SGHNT and CDR2 YYREEE (reference sequence). Germline trimming cut 0 bases from V and 0 bases from J; bases unmatched to any gene: 0. The CDR3 runs 14 residues. The material was ileum tissue, obtained 14 days after transplant. This rearrangement joins TRBV5-4 to TRBJ2-7; 7 positions match TRBD1. The sequence was collected from a human patient who received an intestinal transplant, so some T cells may come from the graft donor. CDR3 nucleotides: TGTGCCAGCAGCTTGGGGGACAGCTCCTACGAGCAGTACTTC. This translates into CASSLGDSSYEQYF. Variable domain in full (rest from reference TRBV5-4 and TRBJ2-7): ETGVTQSPTHLIKTRGQQVTLRCSSQSGHNTVSWYQQALGQGPQFIFQYYREEENGRGNFPPRFSGLQFPNYSSELNVNALELDDSALYLCASSLGDSSYEQYFGPGTRLTVT.